This is a list of T cell receptor beta chains from one sample in a study of blood T cells in healthy people across ages. Using its own MiXCR run on the 5' RACE reads, TCRdb lists one record per CDR3 protein. The data show about 680,000 distinct CDR3 sequences, 45% to 50% seen once. The sample was blood. These receptors were taken from a woman in her sixties or seventies in good health. Both conserved end residues are trimmed from each CDR3. The order of the fields is clone size, V gene, CDR3 protein. Expanded clones are given a class, and other clones once, few, many or no size at all.

size: -; V: TRBV7-3; CDR3: ASSLRDRQIQY
size: -; V: TRBV29-1; CDR3: SVIGGRSSDEQY
size: -; V: TRBV11-1; CDR3: ASSSLLWRQY
size: -; V: TRBV4-3; CDR3: PSSQESDNSPLH
size: -; V: TRBV5-1; CDR3: ASSIRGGDEQY
size: -; V: TRBV24-1; CDR3: ATSENSGSYGEQF
size: -; V: TRBV27; CDR3: ASRPSGRAMSSEQY
size: -; V: TRBV20-1; CDR3: SVEGLAREQY
size: -; V: TRBV3-1; CDR3: ASSLWQGEQF
size: -; V: TRBV28; CDR3: ASSTPHTGELF
size: -; V: TRBV20-1; CDR3: SAQPLRGRMVTEAF
size: -; V: TRBV15; CDR3: ATSSRVGNTIY
size: -; V: TRBV7-2; CDR3: ASSLARGRGYYGYNEQF
size: many; V: TRBV16; CDR3: ASSFGGADYGYT
size: -; V: TRBV18; CDR3: ASSPPLKTQY
size: -; V: TRBV7-2; CDR3: ASSPRTGATNEKLF
size: -; V: TRBV28; CDR3: ASSSHQGSGGTDTQY
size: once; V: TRBV10-3; CDR3: AISDRGQGALTGELF
size: -; V: TRBV6-5; CDR3: ASSYSSEGGWNEQF
size: -; V: TRBV5-1; CDR3: ASSLVQGADEQY
size: few; V: TRBV28; CDR3: ASSGRGRAGAF
size: -; V: TRBV29-1; CDR3: SVGTNEKLF
size: -; V: TRBV5-1; CDR3: ATYRDLDSYEQY
size: -; V: TRBV10-3; CDR3: AIRAGHGMNTEAF
size: -; V: TRBV10-3; CDR3: AISDEPGRYEKLF
size: few; V: TRBV20-1; CDR3: SAREMAGWETQY
size: few; V: TRBV20-1; CDR3: SAATRLTSSYEQY
size: few; V: TRBV12-3/TRBV12-4; CDR3: ASSFGGPMNTEAF
size: few; V: TRBV15; CDR3: ATSRVQRSSYEQY
size: few; V: TRBV20-1; CDR3: SAGTSFTYEQY
size: -; V: TRBV4-3; CDR3: ASSQDISPGELF
size: -; V: TRBV7-9; CDR3: ASSQRALGTPADTQY
size: -; V: TRBV7-8; CDR3: ASLSGKIPYEQY
size: -; V: TRBV12-3/TRBV12-4; CDR3: ASSFKAMNTEAF
size: -; V: TRBV15; CDR3: ATSRSTGQMGEQY
size: -; V: TRBV28; CDR3: ASMALYEQY
size: -; V: TRBV3-1; CDR3: ASRPGHLNTEAF
size: -; V: TRBV6-6; CDR3: ASRVLAPNTGELF
size: -; V: TRBV27; CDR3: ASSLTSGSSGANVLT
size: -; V: TRBV20-1; CDR3: SAQLASVTNTEAF
size: -; V: TRBV20-1; CDR3: SARDPTGLTYEQY
size: -; V: TRBV20-1; CDR3: SASVGGQNEAF
size: few; V: TRBV29-1; CDR3: SVRTSTGGEQF
size: -; V: TRBV5-1; CDR3: ASSLSPSGDTQY
size: -; V: TRBV4-3; CDR3: ASSQVRGGGRSNEQF
size: -; V: TRBV28; CDR3: ASSLLRLGAVKLEQY
size: many; V: TRBV20-1; CDR3: SARRGQTTTYEQY